The 5 T cell receptor beta chains given below trace back to one sample, sequenced in a study of blood T cell repertoires in COVID-19. Only in-frame clones appear in the TCRdb table, and some are missing; sequencing was by immunoSEQ multiplex PCR. The sample carries around 300,000 clones, about 91% recorded once. Sequencing was done on a sample of peripheral blood. Receptors were obtained from a woman younger than 45 with COVID-19, enrolled during active disease.

This chain uses TRBV5-1 with TRBJ1-2; the D gene is possibly TRBD1 (6 bases). CDR1 is SGHRS, CDR2 YFSETQ, per germline. The CDR3 runs 17 residues. V gave up 0 bases and J gave up 2 bases, with 17 bases separating them. The CDR3 is CASSLARTALGNYGYTF. The CDR3 bases are TGCGCCAGCAGCTTGGCCCGGACAGCGTTGGGAAACTATGGCTACACCTTC.

The chain joins TRBV2 to TRBJ1-5; D is uncertain. The CDR3 covers 12 residues. The V end lost 7 bases, the J end lost 6 bases, and 10 bases lay between the germline ends. The germline V gene encodes CDR1 SNHLY and CDR2 FYNNEI. Here the CDR3 DNA reads TGTGCCAGCATGGGCCAGTCTCAGCCCCAGCATTTT. The encoded protein is CASMGQSQPQHF.

The CDR3 DNA reads as TGTGCCAGCAACCAAGGGGTTCCAGCTTTCTTT. Translation gives CASNQGVPAFF. The chain employs TRBV12-3 or TRBV12-4 and TRBJ1-1, with D possibly matching TRBD1 (5 bases). The CDR3 extends over 11 amino acids. V lost 7 bases and J lost 10, with 13 bases in between.

The genes are TRBV27 and TRBJ1-6, with a weak D call TRBD1 (6 bases). Germline V gene lookup returns CDR1 MNHEY and CDR2 SMNVEV (reference sequence). The V gene lost 7 bases and the J gene lost 4 bases, with 11 bases spanning the gap. CDR3 length: 14 amino acids. The CDR3 DNA reads as TGTGCCAGCAAAGAACAGGGATATAATTCACCCCTCCACTTT. This sequence encodes CASKEQGYNSPLHF.

The chain couples TRBV10-3 to TRBJ2-3, with 9 nucleotides matching TRBD2. The CDR3 consists of 14 residues. The junction had 7 bases not matched to a gene; V was cut back by 6 bases and J by 6 bases. Germline CDR1 and CDR2: ENHRY and SYGVKD. In DNA, the CDR3 is TGTGCCATCAGAGGAGCGGGGGGTATCGATACGCAGTATTTT. Protein product: CAIRGAGGIDTQYF.